The subject of this entry is one TCR beta chain. This specimen belongs to a study of blood T cell repertoires in COVID-19. Germline V gives CDR1 MDHEN, CDR2 SYDVKM. Trimming took off 3 bases at V and 1 base at J, with 6 bases between the two ends. The CDR3 is 13 amino acids. Profiled with immunoSEQ multiplex PCR; TCRdb holds only in-frame clones, not every one. The sample includes 250,000 to 350,000 clones, 87% of them seen just once. V gene TRBV28 combines with J gene TRBJ2-5; D unresolved. Sequencing was carried out using peripheral blood. The source is a woman in her forties or fifties who had recovered from COVID-19. The CDR3 DNA reads TGTGCCAGCAGTTTTCAGATCCAAGAGACCCAGTACTTC. It specifies CASSFQIQETQYF.